The rows below give T cell receptor beta chains drawn from one sample of a study of blood T cells in healthy people across ages. TCRdb ran MiXCR on the 5' RACE reads and lists one entry per CDR3 protein. The repertoire includes fewer than 950,000 distinct CDR3 sequences, about 37% of them detected once, and 10% to 15% sits in the top ten. Specimen: blood. These receptors were taken from a man younger than 35 in good health. CDR3s include the opening cysteine and the closing phenylalanine or tryptophan. The order of the fields is V gene, clone size, D gene, J gene, CDR3 DNA, CDR3 protein. D genes are given only for firm matches. Clone size is stated in some rows and not others, as once, few, many or a class when expanded.

V: TRBV7-2; size: many; D: -; J: TRBJ2-7; DNA: TGTGCCAGCAGCCTCTTCGGATCGTCCTACGAGCAGTACTTC; CDR3: CASSLFGSSYEQYF
V: TRBV5-6; size: few; D: -; J: TRBJ1-4; DNA: TGTGCCAGCACGGGGCAGGGTAATGAAAAACTGTTTTTT; CDR3: CASTGQGNEKLFF
V: TRBV5-8; size: -; D: -; J: TRBJ2-1; DNA: TGTGCCAGCAGGGCAGGGGGGTTACGCTACAATGAGCAGTTCTTC; CDR3: CASRAGGLRYNEQFF
V: TRBV12-3/TRBV12-4; size: -; D: -; J: TRBJ2-1; DNA: TGTGCCAGCAGTGTGGCAGCCGTCGGTAATGAGCAGTTCTTC; CDR3: CASSVAAVGNEQFF
V: TRBV7-9; size: -; D: -; J: TRBJ1-5; DNA: TGTGCCAGCTGTCAGTCAGTAGGTTTGCCCCAGCATTTT; CDR3: CASCQSVGLPQHF
V: TRBV29-1; size: -; D: -; J: TRBJ2-5; DNA: TGCAGCGTTGTTCCAGTCACAGAGACCCAGTACTTC; CDR3: CSVVPVTETQYF
V: TRBV28; size: -; D: -; J: TRBJ2-2; DNA: TGTGCCAGCAGTTCGGACATGAACACCGGGGAGCTGTTTTTT; CDR3: CASSSDMNTGELFF
V: TRBV6-1; size: few; D: -; J: TRBJ2-3; DNA: TGTGCCAGCAGTACCGAAGCACTCGGGGCAGATACGCAGTATTTT; CDR3: CASSTEALGADTQYF
V: TRBV15; size: -; D: TRBD1; J: TRBJ1-1; DNA: TGTGCCACCAGCAGAGATCCCGGCAGGGGGGACACTGAAGCTTTCTTT; CDR3: CATSRDPGRGDTEAFF
V: TRBV5-1; size: -; D: -; J: TRBJ2-5; DNA: TGCGCCAGCAGCATGAGGGCGGGCGCCCAAGAGACCCAGTACTTC; CDR3: CASSMRAGAQETQYF
V: TRBV20-1; size: many; D: -; J: TRBJ1-5; DNA: TGCAGTGCTAGAGGCGGAGGAAGAGACCAGCCCCAGCATTTT; CDR3: CSARGGGRDQPQHF
V: TRBV3-1; size: -; D: -; J: TRBJ1-1; DNA: TGTGCCAGCAGCCCTAAGCATGAGATTCGGAACACTGAAGCTTTCTTT; CDR3: CASSPKHEIRNTEAFF
V: TRBV12-3/TRBV12-4; size: -; D: -; J: TRBJ2-5; DNA: TGTGCCAGCGCAACAGGGATGCAAGAGACCCAGTACTTC; CDR3: CASATGMQETQYF
V: TRBV20-1; size: -; D: -; J: TRBJ2-7; DNA: TGCAGTGCCCGAGGGAGGAGCGGCTCCTACGAGCAGTACTTC; CDR3: CSARGRSGSYEQYF
V: TRBV4-3; size: -; D: -; J: TRBJ2-5; DNA: TGCGCCAGCAGCCAAGATCGCGGACAGTACAATGAGCAGTACTTC; CDR3: CASSQDRGQYNEQYF
V: TRBV29-1; size: -; D: TRBD2; J: TRBJ2-1; DNA: TGCAGCGTTGAAAAGTCGACTAGCCCCTACAATGAGCAGTTCTTC; CDR3: CSVEKSTSPYNEQFF
V: TRBV2; size: -; D: -; J: TRBJ1-4; DNA: TGTGCCAGCAGCGAACCTTCATTCATAACTAATGAAAAACTGTTTTTT; CDR3: CASSEPSFITNEKLFF
V: TRBV13; size: -; D: -; J: TRBJ2-1; DNA: TGTGCCAGCAGCGGCGGGATTTTAGGAGGGGATGAGCAGTTCTTC; CDR3: CASSGGILGGDEQFF
V: TRBV5-1; size: few; D: TRBD1; J: TRBJ2-3; DNA: TGCGCCAGCAGCTTGGCCTGGGACAGGGTTGCAGATACGCAGTATTTT; CDR3: CASSLAWDRVADTQYF
V: TRBV20-1; size: many; D: -; J: TRBJ2-5; DNA: TGCAGTGCTGGAGGAGGGGAAGAGACCCAGTACTTC; CDR3: CSAGGGEETQYF
V: TRBV20-1; size: -; D: TRBD1; J: TRBJ1-2; DNA: TGCAGTGCTTATTTAGGGGACAGGGAGGGGTATGGCTACACCTTC; CDR3: CSAYLGDREGYGYTF
V: TRBV7-9; size: few; D: -; J: TRBJ1-5; DNA: TGTGCCAGCACCGGAGAGGGAGATCAGCCCCAGCATTTT; CDR3: CASTGEGDQPQHF
V: TRBV27; size: few; D: TRBD1; J: TRBJ2-7; DNA: TGTGCCAGCAGTTTATTAGGGGACAGGGCTTACAATGAGCAGTACTTC; CDR3: CASSLLGDRAYNEQYF
V: TRBV4-2; size: few; D: -; J: TRBJ2-6; DNA: TGTGCCAGCAGCTCTCCAGGGGATGGGGCCAACGTCCTGACTTTC; CDR3: CASSSPGDGANVLTF
V: TRBV7-2; size: -; D: -; J: TRBJ2-7; DNA: TGTGCCAGCAGCTTAGCGCATTTCGGCCCCTCCTACAATGAGCAGTACTTC; CDR3: CASSLAHFGPSYNEQYF
V: TRBV7-6; size: few; D: TRBD2; J: TRBJ2-1; DNA: TGTGCCAGCAGCTCCCGGACTAGCGGGGGTTGGAATGAGCAGTTCTTC; CDR3: CASSSRTSGGWNEQFF
V: TRBV20-1; size: -; D: -; J: TRBJ2-5; DNA: TGCAGTGCTACAAGGACAGCCCGGGAGACCCAGTACTTC; CDR3: CSATRTARETQYF
V: TRBV12-3/TRBV12-4; size: -; D: -; J: TRBJ2-3; DNA: TGTGCCAGCAGTCCGGGGGGCGTTTGGACAGATACGGAGTATTTT; CDR3: CASSPGGVWTDTEYF
V: TRBV20-1; size: -; D: -; J: TRBJ2-4; DNA: TGCAGTGCTCCAAAGTCGGGAAACAAAAACATTCAGTACTTC; CDR3: CSAPKSGNKNIQYF
V: TRBV12-3/TRBV12-4; size: few; D: -; J: TRBJ2-3; DNA: TGTGCCAGCAGTTCCCGACTAGGAGCTAGCACAGATACGCAGTATTTT; CDR3: CASSSRLGASTDTQYF
V: TRBV9; size: many; D: -; J: TRBJ1-2; DNA: TGTGCCAGCAGCAAAGAGGGAGGATATGGCTACACCTTC; CDR3: CASSKEGGYGYTF
V: TRBV2; size: -; D: TRBD2; J: TRBJ2-3; DNA: TGTGCCAGCAGGCCTGGAGCGGGGGGAAATACAGATACGCAGTATTTT; CDR3: CASRPGAGGNTDTQYF